These T cell receptor beta chains were read from a single sample in a study of blood T cells in healthy people across ages. TCRdb re-called the 5' RACE reads with MiXCR, one entry per CDR3 protein. This sample has 540,000 or so distinct CDR3 sequences; under 55% occur once, and the top ten carry about 26%. The specimen was blood. All receptors come from a man at least 80 years old in good health. Each CDR3 is given with its conserved first and last residue. A D gene is named only where the DNA matches it firmly. A row's size may be missing; if present it is once, few, many or a size class.

clone size,V gene,D gene,J gene,CDR3 protein,CDR3 DNA
-,TRBV20-1,-,TRBJ1-1,CSARITGLNTEAFF,TGCAGTGCTAGAATAACAGGGTTGAACACTGAAGCTTTCTTT
-,TRBV29-1,-,TRBJ2-6,CSAGPSPSGANVLTF,TGCAGCGCCGGACCGTCCCCCTCTGGGGCCAACGTCCTGACTTTC
few,TRBV7-7,TRBD2,TRBJ2-1,CASSSLAGTYNEQFF,TGTGCTAGCAGCTCCCTAGCGGGAACCTACAATGAGCAGTTCTTC
-,TRBV7-2,TRBD2,TRBJ2-1,CASRVGLYNEQFF,TGTGCCAGCAGAGTGGGACTATACAATGAGCAGTTCTTC
-,TRBV20-1,TRBD2,TRBJ2-1,CSANDGTSGGNEQFF,TGCAGTGCAAACGACGGGACTAGCGGGGGGAATGAGCAGTTCTTC
many,TRBV5-1,TRBD1,TRBJ2-5,CASSLGQGYETQYF,TGTGCCAGCAGCCTCGGACAGGGCTACGAGACCCAGTACTTC
few,TRBV7-8,-,TRBJ2-7,CASSLAANRAVTYEQYF,TGTGCCAGCAGCTTAGCCGCCAACAGGGCGGTGACCTACGAGCAGTACTTC
-,TRBV7-8,-,TRBJ1-5,CASSSGAGHSNQPQHF,TGTGCCAGCAGCTCGGGGGCAGGACACTCAAATCAGCCCCAGCATTTT
-,TRBV5-1,-,TRBJ2-1,CASSLGLAGYREQFF,TGCGCCAGCAGCTTGGGGCTAGCCGGGTACAGAGAGCAGTTCTTC
-,TRBV21-1,-,TRBJ2-1,CASSLPGQGINEQFF,TGTGCCAGCAGCTTGCCGGGACAGGGGATCAATGAGCAGTTCTTC
-,TRBV4-3,-,TRBJ2-7,CASSQDPAAPYEQYF,TGCGCCAGCAGCCAAGACCCAGCGGCACCCTACGAGCAGTACTTC
-,TRBV20-1,TRBD1,TRBJ2-5,CSAPGQGLETQYF,TGCAGTGCCCCAGGACAGGGGTTGGAGACCCAGTACTTC
few,TRBV25-1,TRBD1,TRBJ2-2,CASSELDRANTGELFF,TGTGCCAGCAGTGAATTGGACAGGGCGAACACCGGGGAGCTGTTTTTT
few,TRBV7-3,TRBD2,TRBJ2-3,CASSLAGPQAGVGLGTDTQYF,TGTGCCAGCAGCTTAGCTGGCCCTCAGGCGGGAGTTGGTCTCGGCACAGATACGCAGTATTTT
-,TRBV7-2,-,TRBJ2-7,CASSPRTPGRSYEQYF,TGTGCCAGCAGCCCCCGGACGCCCGGTCGCTCCTACGAGCAGTACTTC
-,TRBV6-2/TRBV6-3,-,TRBJ2-5,CASKVQRSGETQYF,TGTGCCAGCAAAGTTCAGCGGAGTGGGGAGACCCAGTACTTC
many,TRBV20-1,TRBD2,TRBJ2-1,CSARDQGPRGDEQFF,TGCAGTGCTAGAGATCAAGGACCGCGGGGGGATGAGCAGTTCTTC
-,TRBV21-1,-,TRBJ2-3,CASSRPRLGIRDTQYF,TGTGCCAGCAGTAGACCCCGACTAGGGATTAGAGATACGCAGTATTTT
many,TRBV12-3/TRBV12-4,-,TRBJ2-1,CASSLGYEQFF,TGTGCCAGCAGTTTGGGGTATGAGCAGTTCTTC
once,TRBV10-3,-,TRBJ2-4,CAISEDRTLAKNIQYF,TGTGCCATCAGTGAGGATAGGACTTTAGCCAAAAACATTCAGTACTTC
many,TRBV6-5,-,TRBJ2-1,CASKTPGGGADEQFF,TGTGCCAGCAAAACCCCAGGAGGAGGGGCTGATGAGCAGTTCTTC
many,TRBV6-5,-,TRBJ2-5,CASSYGRGGVRQETQYF,TGTGCCAGCAGTTACGGCCGGGGCGGGGTGAGACAAGAGACCCAGTACTTC
-,TRBV20-1,TRBD2,TRBJ2-7,CSAPRGLAGGSSYEQYF,TGCAGTGCACCAAGGGGACTAGCGGGGGGGAGCTCCTACGAGCAGTACTTC
-,TRBV3-1,-,TRBJ1-1,CASSQFQVVGGEGNTEAFF,TGTGCCAGCAGCCAATTTCAAGTAGTGGGGGGCGAAGGTAACACTGAAGCTTTCTTT
few,TRBV30,TRBD2,TRBJ2-1,CAWKVVAGLNEQFF,TGTGCCTGGAAGGTGGTAGCGGGGCTGAATGAGCAGTTCTTC
-,TRBV7-2,TRBD2,TRBJ2-3,CASSLTSGGRTDTQYF,TGTGCCAGCAGCTTAACTAGCGGGGGCCGCACAGATACGCAGTATTTT
few,TRBV5-1,-,TRBJ2-6,CASSLDTYGDLLSGANVLTF,TGCGCCAGCAGCTTGGATACGTATGGAGACTTACTCTCTGGGGCCAACGTCCTGACTTTC
-,TRBV15,-,TRBJ2-3,CATSIERTDTQYF,TGTGCCACCAGCATCGAGCGGACAGATACGCAGTATTTT
-,TRBV3-1,TRBD2,TRBJ2-1,CASSSPRRFGLAGGLKDEQFF,TGTGCCAGCAGCTCTCCCCGAAGGTTTGGACTAGCGGGGGGGCTAAAGGATGAGCAGTTCTTC
-,TRBV2,-,TRBJ2-5,CASSQNFKETQYF,TGTGCCAGCAGTCAAAACTTTAAAGAGACCCAGTACTTC
-,TRBV7-2,-,TRBJ2-3,CASSLVQSRTDTQYF,TGTGCCAGCAGCTTAGTACAGTCTCGCACAGATACGCAGTATTTT
-,TRBV2,-,TRBJ2-5,CASSVGPTETQYF,TGTGCCAGCAGTGTTGGGCCTACAGAGACCCAGTACTTC
many,TRBV27,-,TRBJ2-6,CASTQIPLTGANVLTF,TGTGCCAGCACCCAGATCCCCTTGACGGGGGCCAACGTCCTGACTTTC
-,TRBV28,TRBD2,TRBJ2-1,CASSLGGTNEQFF,TGTGCCAGCAGTTTGGGGGGGACGAATGAGCAGTTCTTC
few,TRBV4-3,TRBD2,TRBJ2-7,CASSQSTSGRYEQYF,TGCGCCAGCAGCCAGTCGACTAGCGGCCGCTACGAGCAGTACTTC
-,TRBV14,-,TRBJ2-3,CASSPLNGVGTQYF,TGTGCCAGCAGCCCCTTGAATGGAGTTGGTACGCAGTATTTT
many,TRBV6-5,TRBD2,TRBJ2-7,CASSRRQGTSGPYEQYF,TGTGCCAGCAGTAGGAGACAGGGGACTAGCGGGCCTTACGAGCAGTACTTC
-,TRBV20-1,-,TRBJ2-7,CSARRETAPYEQYF,TGCAGTGCCCGCCGCGAGACCGCCCCCTACGAGCAGTACTTC
few,TRBV20-1,-,TRBJ2-3,CSAREGRRTSTDTQYF,TGCAGTGCTAGAGAAGGTCGGCGGACTAGCACAGATACGCAGTATTTT
-,TRBV5-1,-,TRBJ1-1,CASSSDGGTAEAFF,TGCGCCAGCAGCTCCGACGGGGGGACCGCTGAAGCTTTCTTT
few,TRBV20-1,-,TRBJ2-7,CSARRGVDSYEQYF,TGCAGTGCTAGAAGGGGGGTTGACTCCTACGAGCAGTACTTC
once,TRBV7-9,TRBD1,TRBJ2-7,CASSLGYRGENYEQYF,TGTGCCAGCAGCTTAGGATACAGGGGAGAGAACTACGAGCAGTACTTC
-,TRBV7-9,TRBD1,TRBJ1-2,CASSGTVTNYGYTF,TGTGCCAGCAGCGGGACAGTTACTAACTATGGCTACACCTTC
few,TRBV10-3,TRBD1,TRBJ2-7,CAITPGQGYEQYF,TGTGCCATCACCCCGGGACAGGGATACGAGCAGTACTTC
few,TRBV6-6,TRBD1,TRBJ1-5,CASGLQGSGNQPQHF,TGTGCCAGCGGCTTACAGGGGTCGGGCAATCAGCCCCAGCATTTT
-,TRBV20-1,-,TRBJ2-1,CSADLTAVTSKYNEQFF,TGCAGTGCCGACTTAACCGCTGTAACCTCTAAATACAATGAGCAGTTCTTC
few,TRBV18,-,TRBJ2-7,CASSPETNPYEQYF,TGTGCCAGCTCACCAGAGACCAACCCCTACGAGCAGTACTTC
many,TRBV6-5,TRBD1,TRBJ2-5,CASNRQGLGETQYF,TGTGCCAGCAACCGACAGGGGTTAGGAGAGACCCAGTACTTC
few,TRBV20-1,TRBD2,TRBJ2-5,CSALTSGRGVGETQYF,TGCAGTGCTCTTACTAGCGGGAGAGGCGTCGGAGAGACCCAGTACTTC
-,TRBV21-1,-,TRBJ2-1,CASSGTSCTPPSYNEQFF,TGTGCCAGCAGTGGGACTAGCTGCACCCCTCCGTCCTACAATGAGCAGTTCTTC
-,TRBV4-3,TRBD1,TRBJ2-5,CASSPGTGLVETQYF,TGCGCCAGCAGCCCAGGGACAGGGCTAGTGGAGACCCAGTACTTC
-,TRBV19,-,TRBJ2-3,CASSDYQGDTQYF,TGTGCCAGTAGTGACTACCAGGGGGATACGCAGTATTTT
-,TRBV6-6,-,TRBJ2-2,CASTQTPLNTGELFF,TGTGCCAGCACCCAGACTCCCCTCAACACCGGGGAGCTGTTTTTT
-,TRBV9,TRBD2,TRBJ2-1,CASSTTGTSVYNEQFF,TGTGCCAGCAGCACAACCGGGACTAGCGTATACAATGAGCAGTTCTTC
-,TRBV28,-,TRBJ1-6,CASTITTGPYNSPLHF,TGTGCCAGCACCATTACGACAGGTCCCTATAATTCACCCCTCCACTTT
-,TRBV18,-,TRBJ2-7,CASSPSTTLNSYEQYF,TGTGCCAGCTCACCGTCGACAACTCTCAACTCCTACGAGCAGTACTTC
-,TRBV7-7,-,TRBJ2-5,CASSPRRAGGQTQYF,TGTGCTAGCAGCCCCCGGCGAGCAGGGGGGCAGACCCAGTACTTC
-,TRBV6-5,-,TRBJ1-2,CASREENYGYTF,TGTGCCAGCAGGGAAGAAAACTATGGCTACACCTTC
-,TRBV5-1,-,TRBJ1-2,CASSSPEGYGYTF,TGCGCCAGCAGCTCTCCAGAGGGGTACGGCTACACCTTC